What follows are 28 T cell receptor beta chains derived from one specimen sequenced in a study of blood T cell repertoires in COVID-19. The data were produced by immunoSEQ multiplex PCR, yet TCRdb's version contains in-frame clones alone and is incomplete. The sample holds roughly 360,000 clones, about 80% seen once. The sequenced sample was peripheral blood. These receptor sequences come from a human donor with acute or convalescent COVID-19. The donor label of this sample is uncertain.

This clone turned up a few times. The V gene is TRBV6-5, the J gene TRBJ2-4; 7 nucleotides line up with TRBD2. The ends lost 0 bases at V and 6 bases at J; junction bases unmatched: 8. CDR3 length: 16 amino acids. Germline V gives CDR1 MNHEY, CDR2 SVGAGI. The chain's CDR3 is CASSYSREPGGNIQYF. For the CDR3, the DNA is TGTGCCAGCAGTTACTCGAGAGAGCCGGGGGGAAACATTCAGTACTTC.

The chain is built from TRBV7-9 and TRBJ2-3; 12 nucleotides agree with TRBD2. The length of the CDR3 is 18 residues. The ends lost 6 bases at V and 2 bases at J; junction bases unmatched: 12. Germline V gene lookup returns CDR1 SEHNR and CDR2 FQNEAQ (reference sequence). CDR3 in amino acids: CASRARLAGAPPTDTQYF. Written as DNA, the CDR3 is TGTGCCAGCAGAGCGAGACTAGCGGGAGCCCCACCCACAGATACGCAGTATTTT.

This chain joins TRBV13 and TRBJ1-2; the D gene is possibly TRBD1 (5 bases). V gave up 3 bases and J gave up 7 bases, with 18 bases separating them. This CDR3 is 15 amino acids long. Germline assignment: CDR1 PRHDT and CDR2 FYEKMQ (reference sequence). The CDR3 loop reads CASSFPGRGDSGYTF. CDR3 sequence (DNA): TGTGCCAGCAGCTTTCCCGGGAGGGGCGACTCTGGCTACACCTTC.

This clone appeared a single time. J is TRBJ1-5 and V is TRBV6-6; TRBD1 matches 8 bases. CDR1 MNHNY and CDR2 SVGAGI come from the germline V gene (reference sequence). The CDR3 length is 14 residues. The V segment lost 5 bases and the J segment 6 bases; nucleotides outside the gene matches: 6. In nucleotides, the CDR3 is TGTGCCAGCAGTGCGGGACAGGTGGGTCAGCCCCAGCATTTT. It is translated as CASSAGQVGQPQHF.

This chain connects TRBV19 to TRBJ2-1, with 7 bases fitting TRBD2. The germline CDR1 and CDR2 sequences are LNHDA and SQIVND (reference sequence). The CDR3 consists of 17 residues. With 0 bases clipped from V and 1 base from J, the junction kept 6 bases outside the gene matches. For the CDR3, the DNA is TGTGCCAGTAGTATAGATCTAGCGGCTCCTTCCTACAATGAGCAGTTCTTC. It yields the protein CASSIDLAAPSYNEQFF.

The chain couples TRBV6-5 to TRBJ2-2; 10 bases are shared with TRBD1. The junction had 2 bases not matched to a gene; V was cut back by 4 bases and J by 3 bases. Germline CDR1 MNHEY, CDR2 SVGAGI. This CDR3 spans 15 amino acids. DNA for the CDR3: TGTGCCAGCAGTTGGGACAGGGGTGACACCGGGGAGCTGTTTTTT. This codes for CASSWDRGDTGELFF.

This clone was seen more than once but under ten times. The genes are TRBV2 and TRBJ1-4; 8 bases match TRBD1. The CDR3 is 15 amino acids. V trimming: 4 bases; J trimming: 5 bases; junction bases outside the gene matches: 6. Germline lookup yields CDR1 SNHLY and CDR2 FYNNEI. The CDR3 sequence: CASSAEQGANEKLFF. CDR3 coding DNA: TGTGCCAGCAGTGCGGAGCAGGGGGCGAATGAAAAACTGTTTTTT.

V is TRBV5-1 and J is TRBJ2-7; 9 bases fit TRBD2. There are 15 residues in the CDR3. V lost 1 base and J lost 2; bases outside the gene matches: 4. Germline values: CDR1 SGHRS, CDR2 YFSETQ. This chain's CDR3 is CASSLPSGNTYEQYF. In DNA form, the CDR3 reads TGCGCCAGCAGCTTGCCTAGCGGGAACACCTACGAGCAGTACTTC.

The V and J genes are TRBV6-5 and TRBJ2-7; D remains ambiguous. Germline loops: CDR1 MNHEY, CDR2 SVGAGI. The germline V and J ends were trimmed by 2 bases and 6 bases, with 11 bases remaining between them. This CDR3 has 13 residues. CDR3 nucleotide sequence: TGTGCCAGCAGTTACAGCCTAGTCCGCGAGCAGTACTTC. Translation gives CASSYSLVREQYF.

The V call is TRBV4-2, the J call TRBJ2-1; no definite D call. This CDR3 is built from 15 residues. The V and J ends lost 0 bases and 5 bases respectively, with 11 bases between them. Per germline, CDR1 LGHNA and CDR2 YNFKEQ. The CDR3, as DNA: TGTGCCAGCAGCCAAGATCTGATTGGGCACAATGAGCAGTTCTTC. This encodes CASSQDLIGHNEQFF.

This CDR3 reads CASSYSNRRLGEQYF. CDR3 DNA sequence: TGTGCCAGCAGTTACTCGAACAGGCGTCTCGGCGAGCAGTACTTC. J is TRBJ2-7 and V is TRBV6-2 or TRBV6-3; D is possibly TRBD1 (5 bases). The CDR3 covers 15 residues. The V and J ends lost 0 bases and 6 bases respectively, with 15 bases between them. From germline, CDR1 is MNHEY and CDR2 SVGEGT.

The chain employs TRBV18 and TRBJ2-2, with D hard to call. V gave up 6 bases and J gave up 1 base, with 9 bases separating them. Germline V gene sequence: CDR1 KGHSH, CDR2 LQKENI. The CDR3 length is 14 residues. The chain's CDR3 is CASSLFRNTGELFF. In nucleotides, the CDR3 is TGTGCCAGCTCCCTGTTCAGGAACACCGGGGAGCTGTTTTTT.

This chain connects TRBV18 to TRBJ1-1; D is unclear. CDR3 size: 16 residues. V dropped 5 bases and J dropped 0 bases, with 16 bases sitting between them. The V gene's germline CDR1 is KGHSH and CDR2 LQKENI. CDR3 in amino acids: CASSGRERPMNTEAFF. DNA for the CDR3: TGTGCCAGCTCAGGGAGGGAGCGCCCCATGAACACTGAAGCTTTCTTT.

V is TRBV28 and J is TRBJ1-4, with TRBD1 identical over 9 bases. CDR1 is MDHEN and CDR2 is SYDVKM in the germline V gene. The J segment lost 7 bases and the V segment lost 5 bases, leaving 8 bases of the junction unmatched. The length of the CDR3 is 15 residues. The CDR3 here is CASSMTGGWAEKLFF. For the CDR3, the DNA is TGTGCCAGCAGTATGACAGGGGGATGGGCTGAAAAACTGTTTTTT. The full variable domain, with the rest looked up from reference TRBV28 and TRBJ1-4, is DVKVTQSSRYLVKRTGEKVFLECVQDMDHENMFWYRQDPGLGLRLIYFSYDVKMKEKGDIPEGYSVSREKKERFSLILESASTNQTSMYLCASSMTGGWAEKLFFGSGTQLSVL.

Only a few counts were recorded for this clone. V and J are TRBV4-1 and TRBJ2-1; maybe TRBD1 (6 bases). This CDR3 spans 12 amino acids. In germline, CDR1 is MGHRA, CDR2 YSYEKL. The V and J ends lost 1 base and 8 bases respectively, with 6 bases between them. The CDR3 region is CASSQAGDEQFF. DNA for the CDR3: TGCGCCAGCAGCCAAGCAGGGGATGAGCAGTTCTTC.

Comments on this clone: Additional DNA sequences in this sample encode the identical CDR3. This sequence joins TRBV6-5 and TRBJ2-1; TRBD1 aligns across 10 bases. Germline CDR1 MNHEY, CDR2 SVGAGI. The CDR3 has 15 amino acids. Trimming cost V 3 bases and J 7 bases; bases outside gene matches: 6. The CDR3 sequence is CASSYLGTGANEQFF. The CDR3 region has the DNA TGTGCCAGCAGTTATTTGGGGACAGGGGCAAATGAGCAGTTCTTC.

V and J are TRBV15 and TRBJ2-3, with D unresolved. This CDR3 has 15 residues. Between the trimmed V and J ends, which lost 0 bases and 0 bases, there was a span of 7 bases. Germline lookup yields CDR1 LNHNV and CDR2 YYDKDF (reference sequence). The CDR3 reads CATSRDGLSTDTQYF. CDR3 in DNA: TGTGCCACCAGCAGAGATGGGCTAAGCACAGATACGCAGTATTTT. The full variable domain, its missing parts supplied by reference TRBV15 and TRBJ2-3, is DAMVIQNPRYQVTQFGKPVTLSCSQTLNHNVMYWYQQKSSQAPKLLFHYYDKDFNNEADTPDNFQSRRPNTSFCFLDIRSPGLGDTAMYLCATSRDGLSTDTQYFGPGTRLTVL.

This rearrangement joins TRBV12-3 or TRBV12-4 to TRBJ1-3, with D tentatively TRBD1 (6 bases). The CDR3 has 13 residues. Deletions cut 6 bases from V and 0 bases from J, with 6 bases between. CDR3 protein: CASRDSSGNTIYF. The CDR3 coding sequence is TGTGCCAGCAGGGACAGCTCTGGAAACACCATATATTTT.

The chain has TRBV10-3 and TRBJ1-1; D is unclear. CDR1 ENHRY and CDR2 SYGVKD come from the germline V gene. The V gene lost 4 bases and the J gene lost 2 bases, with 17 bases spanning the gap. This CDR3 is built from 16 residues. CDR3: CAISVRALRENTEAFF. CDR3 sequence (DNA): TGTGCCATCAGTGTGAGGGCACTGAGGGAAAACACTGAAGCTTTCTTT.

This clone was found a few times. The J gene is TRBJ2-1, the V gene TRBV4-2; D call uncertain. Trimming removed 0 bases from V and 2 bases from J, with 8 bases in between. The CDR3 is 15 residues long. Germline values: CDR1 LGHNA, CDR2 YNFKEQ. The CDR3 DNA sequence: TGTGCCAGCAGCCAAGATAAAGACACCTACAATGAGCAGTTCTTC. Translating it yields CASSQDKDTYNEQFF.

This chain uses TRBV7-9 with TRBJ2-3; 8 bases map to TRBD2. Germline CDR1 is SEHNR and CDR2 is FQNEAQ (reference sequence). With V trimmed by 3 bases and J by 1 base, 3 bases remained unmatched. The CDR3 consists of 15 residues. CDR3 in amino acids: CASSFTGGRTDTQYF. CDR3 nucleotides: TGTGCCAGCAGCTTCACGGGGGGGCGCACAGATACGCAGTATTTT.

This rearrangement joins TRBV18 to TRBJ1-2; D call uncertain. This CDR3 comprises 14 residues. In germline, CDR1 is KGHSH, CDR2 LQKENI. V was pared by 6 bases and J by 2 bases, with 13 bases between. CDR3 residues: CASSYSRENYGYTF. The CDR3 DNA reads as TGTGCCAGCTCCTACAGTAGGGAGAACTATGGCTACACCTTC.

This sequence joins TRBV9 and TRBJ1-1; D might be TRBD1 (6 bases). The V gene lost 3 bases and the J gene lost 4 bases, with 19 bases spanning the gap. Germline V CDR1 and CDR2: SGDLS, YYNGEE. This CDR3 is built from 16 residues. The CDR3, as DNA: TGTGCCAGCAGCGGAGGAAGGACAGATCTTTCCACTGAAGCTTTCTTT. It is translated as CASSGGRTDLSTEAFF.

The rearrangement links TRBV19 to TRBJ2-1; TRBD2 matches 15 bases. CDR1 is LNHDA and CDR2 is SQIVND in the germline V gene (reference sequence). J lost 7 bases, V lost 4 bases, and 8 bases had no gene match. The CDR3 is 17 amino acids. CDR3 DNA: TGTGCCAGTAGTAGGGGACTAGCGGGGGGATCAGGGAATGAGCAGTTCTTC. This translates into CASSRGLAGGSGNEQFF.

The chain is built from TRBV7-2 and TRBJ2-7; weak D call: TRBD2 (6 bases). CDR3 length: 15 amino acids. Germline V gene sequence: CDR1 SGHTA, CDR2 FQGNSA. V was cut by 5 bases and J by 2 bases, with 16 bases left in between. The CDR3 bases are TGTGCCAGCAGCCTATCCCGGGACTTAACCTACGAGCAGTACTTC. It yields the protein CASSLSRDLTYEQYF.

This sequence joins TRBV30 and TRBJ2-1; tentatively, D is TRBD1 (6 bases). The V and J ends lost 5 bases and 4 bases respectively, with 15 bases between them. The CDR3 contains 14 residues. Germline V gene sequence: CDR1 GTSNPN, CDR2 SVGIG (reference sequence). CDR3 DNA: TGTGCCTGGGGCAGGGGTCTCCTATACAATGAGCAGTTCTTC. This encodes CAWGRGLLYNEQFF.

This chain uses TRBV2 with TRBJ2-4; weak D call: TRBD2 (5 bases). Trimming cost V 4 bases and J 6 bases, with 13 bases left between them. The CDR3 extends over 14 amino acids. Germline CDR1 and CDR2: SNHLY and FYNNEI. The CDR3 reads CASSVAAGTNIQYF. The CDR3 DNA reads as TGTGCCAGCAGTGTCGCGGCGGGCACAAACATTCAGTACTTC.

The chain recombines TRBV27 with TRBJ1-2; D gene uncertain. The germline CDR1 and CDR2 sequences are MNHEY and SMNVEV (reference sequence). This CDR3 comprises 14 residues. V was cut by 3 bases and J by 0 bases, with 8 bases left in between. CDR3 in amino acids: CASSFSQTNYGYTF. CDR3 nucleotides: TGTGCCAGCAGTTTTTCGCAGACTAACTATGGCTACACCTTC.